This T cell receptor (beta chain) was recorded in a study of tumor-infiltrating lymphocytes in primary liver carcinoma (dated by TCRdb to the late 2010s). About the full investigation: Between late 2015 and March 2016, roughly 5 patients in China with histopathologically diagnosed primary liver carcinoma had their tumors surgically resected. A total of roughly 35 specimens from 5 patients went through TCRbeta repertoire sequencing, namely 25 tumor regions, 5 adjacent noncancerous liver tissues and 5 peripheral blood samples. Roughly 3.5 to 7.13 million productive TCRbeta reads were obtained per sample, and no significant difference in read depth was found between tissue types. High reproducibility was observed for the technical replicate repertoires, with mean shared-clone rates roughly 0.89 and correlation coefficients above 0.95. Hepatocellular carcinoma (four) or combined HCC and intrahepatic cholangiocarcinoma (one) was present in the five patients, who were three men and two women aged 30 to 69 years. The tumors of the five patients were staged as T1-T3 N0M0, with maximum diameters ranging from roughly 4 to 10 cm. For each liver tumor, the study sampled five regions along with adjacent normal tissue and blood, and applied TCRbeta repertoire sequencing, expression microarrays and whole-exome sequencing. General study outcomes and caveats: Because the samples were bulk and unsorted, CD4+ and CD8+ T cell repertoires could not be compared. Only five or six patients were included in the study, and the authors note that the findings should be validated in a larger study. Only the TCR beta chain was sequenced, so true repertoire diversity is likely underestimated because unpaired alpha chains were not captured. Consistent with antigen-driven expansion, pairs of tumor regions showed higher repertoire overlap (mean about 35%) than either tumor-adjacent pairs (around 17%) or tumor-blood pairs (around 15%). Compared with blood, tumors had a significantly larger share of the repertoire taken up by the top 250 clones (p = 0.039).

Blood RNA was extracted from unsorted whole blood with TRIzol reagent; germline DNA came from the DNeasy Blood & Tissue kit. At the time of sampling, the patients were treatment-naive and had chronic HBV infection. Before surgery, four milliliters of peripheral blood were collected into K2EDTA tubes. TCRbeta-specific cDNA was reverse-transcribed from roughly 500 ng total RNA using a constant-region primer and ProtoScript II reverse transcriptase. Three nested multiplex PCR rounds, following a slightly modified ARM-PCR procedure, were used to build the TCRbeta libraries. Each of the first two PCR rounds ran for approximately 10 cycles using multiplex TRBV1-TRBV30 forward primers together with a Cbeta reverse primer. A final 25-cycle PCR with Deep VentR polymerase added sample barcodes and Illumina adapters. Before sequencing, amplicons of 200-500 bp were gel-purified using a QIAquick gel extraction kit. The TCRbeta amplicons were sequenced with 250-bp paired-end reads on an Illumina HiSeq 2500. In the source study's methods: To recover full CDR3 sequences, reads were quality-trimmed using Trimmomatic v0.33 and paired reads were then merged using FLASH v1.2.11. V, D and J germline segments were assigned to the rearranged TCRbeta sequences using MiGEC v1.2.1b. Clonotype statistics and Shannon-Wiener diversity indices were calculated with VDJtools v1.0.0. Except for diversity analysis, only the 250 most abundant clonotypes of each sample were used in subsequent analyses to reduce sampling bias. TCRdb trimmed the raw reads at Q25, called clones with MiXCR and kept productive beta chains. Rows with a matching CDR3 protein are joined into one entry that keeps the most common DNA and genes. The V and J calls were not made by the authors but by TCRdb's processing. Present in this sample are fewer than 350,000 distinct CDR3 sequences, 55% to 65% of which were seen just once. The leading ten clones occupy approximately 9% of the sample.

A word on this clonotype: What antigen it recognizes has not been identified. The junction shows a germline mismatch at one end, possibly a read error.

The germline V gene encodes CDR1 SGHAT and CDR2 FQDESV (reference sequence). There are 17 amino acids in the CDR3, from cysteine to phenylalanine inclusive. Only the CDR3 DNA stays, 51 bases, in frame from base 1. Sequences were obtained from peripheral blood. Here the chain combines TRBV11-1 and TRBJ2-1; a stretch of 12 junction bases matches TRBD1. The sequence was obtained from a man aged 35-49 years with primary liver carcinoma and hepatitis B virus infection. Read as DNA, the sequence is TGTACCAGCAGCACTAGTCCGGGACAGGGGGCGTCCAACGAGCAGTTCTTC. This yields the protein CTSSTSPGQGASNEQFF. Full variable domain (CDR3 extended with the reference TRBV11-1 and TRBJ2-1 proteins): EAEVAQSPRYKITEKSQAVAFWCDPISGHATLYWYRQILGQGPELLVQFQDESVVDDSQLPKDRFSAERLKGVDSTLKIQPAELGDSAMYLCTSSTSPGQGASNEQFFGPGTRLTVL.